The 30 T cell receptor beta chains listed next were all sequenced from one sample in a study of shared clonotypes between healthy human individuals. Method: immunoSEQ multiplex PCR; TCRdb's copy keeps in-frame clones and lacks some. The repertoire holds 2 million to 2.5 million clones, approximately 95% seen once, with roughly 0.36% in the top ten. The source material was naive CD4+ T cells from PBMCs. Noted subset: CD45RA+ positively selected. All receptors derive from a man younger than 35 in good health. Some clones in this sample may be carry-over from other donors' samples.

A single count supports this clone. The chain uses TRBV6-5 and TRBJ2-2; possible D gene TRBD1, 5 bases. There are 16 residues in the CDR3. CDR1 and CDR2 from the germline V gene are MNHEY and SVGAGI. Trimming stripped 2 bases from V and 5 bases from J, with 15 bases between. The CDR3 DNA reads TGTGCCAGCAGTTACCCAGGGTCGGTCGAGACCGGGGAGCTGTTTTTT. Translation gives CASSYPGSVETGELFF.

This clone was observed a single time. DNA of the CDR3: TGTGCCAGCGTGGTTACAGCCCCCGCGGGTCGAGAGCAGTTCTTC. Amino acid sequence: CASVVTAPAGREQFF. The chain employs TRBV2 and TRBJ2-1, with TRBD2 as a possible D gene (5 bases). V lost 8 bases and J 10 bases, leaving 24 bases between the germline ends. Per germline, CDR1 SNHLY and CDR2 FYNNEI. This CDR3 is 15 amino acids long.

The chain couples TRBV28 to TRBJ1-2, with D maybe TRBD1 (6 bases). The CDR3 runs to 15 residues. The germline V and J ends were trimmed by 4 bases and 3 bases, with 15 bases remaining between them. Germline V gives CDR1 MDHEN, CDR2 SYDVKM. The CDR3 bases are TGTGCCAGCAGTTATGGCAGCGGACAGTACTATGGCTACACCTTC. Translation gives CASSYGSGQYYGYTF.

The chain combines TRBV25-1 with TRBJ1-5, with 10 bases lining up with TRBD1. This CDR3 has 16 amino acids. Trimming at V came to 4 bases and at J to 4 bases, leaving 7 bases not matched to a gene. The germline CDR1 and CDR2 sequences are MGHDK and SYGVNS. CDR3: CASSATGGRGNQPQHF. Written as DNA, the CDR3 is TGTGCCAGCAGTGCGACAGGGGGCAGGGGGAATCAGCCCCAGCATTTT.

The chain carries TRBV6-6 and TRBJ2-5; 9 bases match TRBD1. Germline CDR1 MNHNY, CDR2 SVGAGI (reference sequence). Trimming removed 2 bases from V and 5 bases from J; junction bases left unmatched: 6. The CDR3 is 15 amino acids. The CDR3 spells CASSYGGQGFETQYF. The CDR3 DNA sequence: TGTGCCAGCAGTTACGGAGGACAGGGGTTTGAGACCCAGTACTTC.

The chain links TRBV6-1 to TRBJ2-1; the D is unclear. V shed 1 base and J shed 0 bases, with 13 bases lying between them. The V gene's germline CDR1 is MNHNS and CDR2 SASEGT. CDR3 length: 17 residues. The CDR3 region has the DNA TGTGCCAGCAGTGAAGTTTTCGGCAGGAGCTCCTACAATGAGCAGTTCTTC. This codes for CASSEVFGRSSYNEQFF.

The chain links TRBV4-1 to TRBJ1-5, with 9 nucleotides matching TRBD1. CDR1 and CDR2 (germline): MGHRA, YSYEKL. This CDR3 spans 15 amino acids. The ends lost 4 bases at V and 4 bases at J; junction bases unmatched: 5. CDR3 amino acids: CASSPLGTGNQPQHF. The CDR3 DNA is TGCGCCAGCAGCCCTTTGGGGACAGGGAATCAGCCCCAGCATTTT.

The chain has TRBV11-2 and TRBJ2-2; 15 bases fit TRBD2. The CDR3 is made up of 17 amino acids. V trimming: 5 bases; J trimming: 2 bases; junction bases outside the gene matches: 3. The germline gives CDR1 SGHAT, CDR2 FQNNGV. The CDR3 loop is CASSRTSGRVNTGELFF. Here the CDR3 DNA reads TGTGCCAGCAGCAGGACTAGCGGGAGGGTCAACACCGGGGAGCTGTTTTTT. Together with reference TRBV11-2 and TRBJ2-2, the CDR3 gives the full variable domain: EAGVAQSPRYKIIEKRQSVAFWCNPISGHATLYWYQQILGQGPKLLIQFQNNGVVDDSQLPKDRFSAERLKGVDSTLKIQPAKLEDSAVYLCASSRTSGRVNTGELFFGEGSRLTVL.

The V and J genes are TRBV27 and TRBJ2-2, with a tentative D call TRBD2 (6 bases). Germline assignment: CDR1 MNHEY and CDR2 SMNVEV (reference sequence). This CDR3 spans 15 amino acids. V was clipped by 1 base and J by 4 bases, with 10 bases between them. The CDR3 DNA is TGTGCCAGCAGTTTATTGAGGGAGGTCACCGGGGAGCTGTTTTTT. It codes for CASSLLREVTGELFF.

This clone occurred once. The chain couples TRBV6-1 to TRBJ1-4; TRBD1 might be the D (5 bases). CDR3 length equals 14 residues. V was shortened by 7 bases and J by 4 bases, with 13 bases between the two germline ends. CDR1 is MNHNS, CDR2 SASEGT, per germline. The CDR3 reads CASIRDPINEKLFF. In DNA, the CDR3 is TGTGCCAGCATTCGGGACCCAATTAATGAAAAACTGTTTTTT.

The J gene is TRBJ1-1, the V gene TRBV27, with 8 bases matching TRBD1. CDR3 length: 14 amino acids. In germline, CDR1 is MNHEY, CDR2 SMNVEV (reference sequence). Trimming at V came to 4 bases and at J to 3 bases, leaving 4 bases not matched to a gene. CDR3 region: CASSSGQGHTEAFF. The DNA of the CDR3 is TGTGCCAGCAGTTCCGGACAGGGACACACTGAAGCTTTCTTT.

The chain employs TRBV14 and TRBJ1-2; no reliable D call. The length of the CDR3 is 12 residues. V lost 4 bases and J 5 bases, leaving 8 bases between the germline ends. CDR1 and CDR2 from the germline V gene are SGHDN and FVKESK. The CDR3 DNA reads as TGTGCCAGCAGCCCGTTAAGTTATGGCTACACCTTC. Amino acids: CASSPLSYGYTF.

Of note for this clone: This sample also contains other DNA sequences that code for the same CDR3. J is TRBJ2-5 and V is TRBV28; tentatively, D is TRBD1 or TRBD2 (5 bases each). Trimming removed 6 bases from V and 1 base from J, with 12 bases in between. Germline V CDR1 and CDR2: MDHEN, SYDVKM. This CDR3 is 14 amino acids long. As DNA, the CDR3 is TGTGCCAGCAGCCTTGGGGGTCCCCAAGAGACCCAGTACTTC. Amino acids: CASSLGGPQETQYF.

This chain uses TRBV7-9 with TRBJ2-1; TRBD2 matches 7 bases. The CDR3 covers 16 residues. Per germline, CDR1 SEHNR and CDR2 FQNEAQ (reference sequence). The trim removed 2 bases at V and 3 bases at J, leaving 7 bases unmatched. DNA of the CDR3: TGTGCCAGCAGCTTAATTATATGGGGGGGCTACAATGAGCAGTTCTTC. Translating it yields CASSLIIWGGYNEQFF. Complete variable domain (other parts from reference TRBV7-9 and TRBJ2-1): DTGVSQNPRHKITKRGQNVTFRCDPISEHNRLYWYRQTLGQGPEFLTYFQNEAQLEKSRLLSDRFSAERPKGSFSTLEIQRTEQGDSAMYLCASSLIIWGGYNEQFFGPGTRLTVL.

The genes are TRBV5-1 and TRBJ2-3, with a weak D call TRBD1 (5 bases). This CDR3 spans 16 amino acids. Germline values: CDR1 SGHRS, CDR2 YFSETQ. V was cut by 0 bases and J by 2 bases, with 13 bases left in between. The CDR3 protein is CASSLAAGSSTDTQYF. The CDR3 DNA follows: TGCGCCAGCAGCTTGGCCGCAGGGTCCTCCACAGATACGCAGTATTTT.

The CDR3 loop reads CASSLSLSGSTDTQYF. CDR3 DNA: TGTGCCAGCAGTTTATCCCTCTCTGGGTCCACAGATACGCAGTATTTT. The rearrangement joins TRBV28 to TRBJ2-3; D is ambiguous. Germline-derived CDR1 and CDR2 are MDHEN and SYDVKM. The CDR3 contains 16 residues. Between the trimmed V and J ends, which lost 1 base and 2 bases, there was a span of 13 bases.

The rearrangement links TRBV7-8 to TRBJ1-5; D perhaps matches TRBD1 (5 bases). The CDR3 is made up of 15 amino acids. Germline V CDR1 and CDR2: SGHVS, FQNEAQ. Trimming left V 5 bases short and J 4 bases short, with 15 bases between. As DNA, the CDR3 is TGTGCCAGCAGCCCCGGGTCAAGACAGAATCAGCCCCAGCATTTT. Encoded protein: CASSPGSRQNQPQHF.

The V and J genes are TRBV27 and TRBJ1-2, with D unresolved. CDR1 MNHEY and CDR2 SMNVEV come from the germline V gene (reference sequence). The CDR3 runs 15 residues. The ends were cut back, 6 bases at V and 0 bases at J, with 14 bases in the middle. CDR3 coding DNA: TGTGCCAGCAGACCTATGAGGGTAGCTAACTATGGCTACACCTTC. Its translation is CASRPMRVANYGYTF.

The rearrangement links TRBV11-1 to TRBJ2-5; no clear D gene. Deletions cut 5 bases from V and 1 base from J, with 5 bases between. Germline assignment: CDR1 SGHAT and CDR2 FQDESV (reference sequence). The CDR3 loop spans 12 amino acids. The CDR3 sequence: CASSRPQETQYF. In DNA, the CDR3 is TGTGCCAGCAGCCGGCCCCAAGAGACCCAGTACTTC.

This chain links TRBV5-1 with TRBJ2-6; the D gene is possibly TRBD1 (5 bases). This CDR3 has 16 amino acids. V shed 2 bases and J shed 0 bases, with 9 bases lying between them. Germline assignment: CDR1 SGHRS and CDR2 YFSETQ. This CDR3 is CASSLRQHSGANVLTF. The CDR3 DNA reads TGCGCCAGCAGCTTACGACAGCACTCTGGGGCCAACGTCCTGACTTTC.

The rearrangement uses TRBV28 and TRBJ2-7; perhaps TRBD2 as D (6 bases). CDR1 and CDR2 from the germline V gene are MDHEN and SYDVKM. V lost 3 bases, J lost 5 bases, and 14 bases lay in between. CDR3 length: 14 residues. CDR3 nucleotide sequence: TGTGCCAGCAGTTTTTGGTCAGGGAGGAACGAGCAGTACTTC. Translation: CASSFWSGRNEQYF. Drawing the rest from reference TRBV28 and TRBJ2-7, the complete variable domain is DVKVTQSSRYLVKRTGEKVFLECVQDMDHENMFWYRQDPGLGLRLIYFSYDVKMKEKGDIPEGYSVSREKKERFSLILESASTNQTSMYLCASSFWSGRNEQYFGPGTRLTVT.

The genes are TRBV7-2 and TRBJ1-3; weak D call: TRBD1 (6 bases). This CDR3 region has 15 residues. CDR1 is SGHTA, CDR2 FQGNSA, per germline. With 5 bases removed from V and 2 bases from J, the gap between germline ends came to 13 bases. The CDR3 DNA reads TGTGCCAGCAGCCTCGATTCAGGGGCTGGAAACACCATATATTTT. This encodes CASSLDSGAGNTIYF.

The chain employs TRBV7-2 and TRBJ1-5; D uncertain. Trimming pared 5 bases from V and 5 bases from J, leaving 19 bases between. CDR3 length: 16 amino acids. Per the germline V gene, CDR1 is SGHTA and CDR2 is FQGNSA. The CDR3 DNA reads TGTGCCAGCAGCCAATCCGGGTGGGGTAGGGATCAGCCCCAGCATTTT. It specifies CASSQSGWGRDQPQHF.

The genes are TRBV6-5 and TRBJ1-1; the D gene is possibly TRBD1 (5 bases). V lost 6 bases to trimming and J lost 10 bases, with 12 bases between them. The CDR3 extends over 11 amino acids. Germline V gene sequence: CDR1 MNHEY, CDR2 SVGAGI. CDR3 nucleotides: TGTGCCAGCAGCCCCGGGGGGTTAGCTTTCTTT. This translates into CASSPGGLAFF.

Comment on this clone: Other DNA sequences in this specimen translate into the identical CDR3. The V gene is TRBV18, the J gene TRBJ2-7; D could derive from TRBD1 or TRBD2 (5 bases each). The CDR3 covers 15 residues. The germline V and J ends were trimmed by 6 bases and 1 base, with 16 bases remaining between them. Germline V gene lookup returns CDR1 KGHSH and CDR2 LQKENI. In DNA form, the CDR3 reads TGTGCCAGCTCGCCCGGTCGGGGCAGTTCCTACGAGCAGTACTTC. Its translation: CASSPGRGSSYEQYF.

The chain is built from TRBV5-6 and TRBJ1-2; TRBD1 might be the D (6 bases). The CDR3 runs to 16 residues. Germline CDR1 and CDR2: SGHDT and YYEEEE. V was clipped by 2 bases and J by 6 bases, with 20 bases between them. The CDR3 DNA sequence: TGTGCCAGCAGCTTCCAATCCAGGGGTAGGCTCGATGGCTACACCTTC. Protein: CASSFQSRGRLDGYTF.

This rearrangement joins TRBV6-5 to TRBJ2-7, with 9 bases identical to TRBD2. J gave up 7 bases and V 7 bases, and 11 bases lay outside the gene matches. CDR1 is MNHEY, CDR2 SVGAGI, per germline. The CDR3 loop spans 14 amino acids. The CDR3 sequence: CASTRPGLAGEQYF. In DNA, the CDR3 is TGTGCCAGCACCCGACCGGGACTAGCAGGGGAGCAGTACTTC.

This CDR3 is CASNDRGVETQYF. The CDR3 DNA reads as TGTGCCAGTAACGACAGGGGTGTTGAGACCCAGTACTTC. The chain has TRBV19 and TRBJ2-5; 8 bases fit TRBD1. V dropped 7 bases and J dropped 5; count of bases not matched to a gene: 6. The CDR3 totals 13 residues. Germline V gene lookup returns CDR1 LNHDA and CDR2 SQIVND (reference sequence). Supplemented by reference TRBV19 and TRBJ2-5, the full variable domain reads DGGITQSPKYLFRKEGQNVTLSCEQNLNHDAMYWYRQDPGQGLRLIYYSQIVNDFQKGDIAEGYSVSREKKESFPLTVTSAQKNPTAFYLCASNDRGVETQYFGPGTRLLVL.

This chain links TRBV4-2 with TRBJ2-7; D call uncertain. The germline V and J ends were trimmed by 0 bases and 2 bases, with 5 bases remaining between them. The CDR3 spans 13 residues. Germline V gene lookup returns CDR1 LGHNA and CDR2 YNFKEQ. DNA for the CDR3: TGTGCCAGCAGCCAAGAATCCACCTACGAGCAGTACTTC. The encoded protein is CASSQESTYEQYF.

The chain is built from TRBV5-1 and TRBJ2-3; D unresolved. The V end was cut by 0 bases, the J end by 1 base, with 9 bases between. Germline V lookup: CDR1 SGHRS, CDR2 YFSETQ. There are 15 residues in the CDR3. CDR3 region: CASSLVRSGTDTQYF. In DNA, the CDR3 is TGCGCCAGCAGCTTGGTACGGAGCGGCACAGATACGCAGTATTTT. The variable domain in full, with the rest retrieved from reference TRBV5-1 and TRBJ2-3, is KAGVTQTPRYLIKTRGQQVTLSCSPISGHRSVSWYQQTPGQGLQFLFEYFSETQRNKGNFPGRFSGRQFSNSRSEMNVSTLELGDSALYLCASSLVRSGTDTQYFGPGTRLTVL.